This T cell receptor beta chain is drawn from a study of T cell responses to AZD1222 COVID-19 vaccine. With respect to this clone: The antigen remains undetermined.

General study findings and limits: The peak T cell response came first, and repertoires were sampled only after it. White British donors predominated, females outnumbered males, and clonal diversity was possibly underestimated. Targeting of unmutated variant regions was reportedly seen in nearly half of spike-specific TCRs. The study found vaccine-associated CD4 TCRs spanning spike, dominant at 160-218 and 743-854.

Libraries were prepared by immunoSEQ multiplex PCR; TCRdb keeps only in-frame clonotypes and omits some of them. The sample has about 110,000 clones, roughly 89% seen once; the top ten hold roughly 14%. V lost 5 bases, J lost 1 base, and 5 bases lay in between. The V gene's germline CDR1 is MGHDK and CDR2 SYGVNS. The CDR3 consists of 12 residues. The V call is TRBV25-1, the J call TRBJ1-2; D uncertain. Material: peripheral blood, obtained 28 days after the second AZD1222 dose. The sequence was collected from an adult who received the AZD1222 COVID-19 vaccine. The CDR3 coding sequence is TGTGCCAGCAGTTACGATAACTATGGCTACACCTTC. Protein sequence: CASSYDNYGYTF.